The sequence of this T cell receptor (beta chain) was determined in a study of blood T cell repertoires in COVID-19. About the research overall: Acute and convalescent COVID-19 samples came from the United States, Italy and Spain. The analysed material was cDNA or gDNA that came from T cells, B-cell-depleted T cells, or PBMCs.

Study processing details: Estimation of nucleated cell counts relied on the amplification of reference gene primers. TCRdb's copy holds only in-frame clones and misses some; the assay was immunoSEQ multiplex PCR. The V and J calls and clone size come from that table; D and trimming were worked out from the DNA. The top ten clones hold around 21% of a sample with approximately 60,000 clones, approximately 80% of them seen once. The CDR3 is 15 residues long. The ends were cut back, 0 bases at V and 4 bases at J, with 11 bases in the middle. CDR1 is SGHRS and CDR2 is YFSETQ in the germline V gene. This clone was counted only a few times.

Sequencing was carried out using peripheral blood. The sequence came from a woman aged 80 or over with active or convalescent COVID-19. The J gene is TRBJ2-1, the V gene TRBV5-1, with D perhaps TRBD2 (6 bases). The CDR3 sequence is CASSLVGLLYNEQFF. For the CDR3, the DNA is TGCGCCAGCAGCTTGGTCGGACTACTGTACAATGAGCAGTTCTTC.